Listed here are 27 T cell receptor beta chains from one sample, sequenced in a study of long-term antiretroviral therapy in people with HIV. They ran version v3.0 of the immunoSEQ assay at survey level. Sequencing used immunoSEQ multiplex PCR; TCRdb keeps in-frame clones, though not all of them. The table includes some 21,000 clones, 80% to 85% detected once. The sample here was unsorted PBMCs, taken 0.2 years after starting antiretroviral therapy. These receptors came from a woman aged 25 to 39 with HIV.

J is TRBJ2-7 and V is TRBV10-3, with D possibly matching TRBD2 (7 bases). The CDR3 consists of 13 residues. The ends were cut back, 2 bases at V and 4 bases at J, with 9 bases in the middle. The germline CDR1 and CDR2 sequences are ENHRY and SYGVKD. In DNA form, the CDR3 reads TGTGCCATCAGTGAGCGGGGGGCTTACGAGCAGTACTTC. This sequence encodes CAISERGAYEQYF.

The chain links TRBV28 to TRBJ2-3; D not certain. Deletions cut 6 bases from V and 10 bases from J, with 11 bases between. Germline loops: CDR1 MDHEN, CDR2 SYDVKM. The CDR3 runs to 11 residues. In nucleotides, the CDR3 is TGTGCCAGCAGGAGTAAGGGATCGCAGTATTTT. This gives the protein CASRSKGSQYF. The complete variable domain, with remaining parts taken from reference TRBV28 and TRBJ2-3, reads DVKVTQSSRYLVKRTGEKVFLECVQDMDHENMFWYRQDPGLGLRLIYFSYDVKMKEKGDIPEGYSVSREKKERFSLILESASTNQTSMYLCASRSKGSQYFGPGTRLTVL.

The V gene is TRBV29-1, the J gene TRBJ2-1; perhaps TRBD2 as D (5 bases). Trimming removed 4 bases at V and 8 bases at J, with 9 bases between. Germline V gene lookup returns CDR1 SQVTM and CDR2 ANQGSEA. The CDR3 has 11 residues. The CDR3 bases are TGCAGCGTTGGGAGGATCGATGAGCAGTTCTTC. Protein product: CSVGRIDEQFF.

This chain connects TRBV27 to TRBJ1-2, with TRBD1 matching 9 bases. The CDR3 has 15 residues. V lost 2 bases and J lost 6; bases outside the gene matches: 7. CDR1 and CDR2 (germline): MNHEY, SMNVEV (reference sequence). The CDR3 coding sequence is TGTGCCAGCAGTTTAACAGGACAGGGGTTAGATGGCTACACCTTC. It codes for CASSLTGQGLDGYTF.

CDR3 in amino acids: CASSFSGGATSEQFF. The CDR3 nucleotides are TGTGCCAGCAGCTTTAGCGGGGGGGCCACAAGTGAGCAGTTCTTC. The rearrangement uses TRBV11-3 and TRBJ2-1; TRBD2 matches 11 bases. The CDR3 spans 15 residues. Germline CDR1 reads SGHNT; CDR2 reads YENEEA. V shed 3 bases, J shed 9 bases, and the junction held 7 bases outside the gene matches.

The chain is built from TRBV5-1 and TRBJ1-2; the D gene is possibly TRBD1 (5 bases). Germline V gene data show CDR1 as SGHRS and CDR2 as YFSETQ. V lost 6 bases to trimming and J lost 2 bases, with 14 bases between them. CDR3 size: 14 residues. CDR3 DNA sequence: TGCGCCAGCATGCCCGGCGGGGGGAACTATGGCTACACCTTC. Its translation: CASMPGGGNYGYTF. The full variable domain, with the rest looked up from reference TRBV5-1 and TRBJ1-2, is KAGVTQTPRYLIKTRGQQVTLSCSPISGHRSVSWYQQTPGQGLQFLFEYFSETQRNKGNFPGRFSGRQFSNSRSEMNVSTLELGDSALYLCASMPGGGNYGYTFGSGTRLTVV.

This clone was counted only a few times. The genes are TRBV4-2 and TRBJ1-3; D perhaps matches TRBD1 (6 bases). Germline CDR1 and CDR2: LGHNA and YNFKEQ. The V gene lost 1 base and the J gene lost 1 base, with 8 bases spanning the gap. The CDR3 is 15 amino acids. In nucleotides, the CDR3 is TGTGCCAGCAGCCAAGCAGGACAGTCTGGAAACACCATATATTTT. Its translation: CASSQAGQSGNTIYF.

The chain uses TRBV11-2 and TRBJ2-7; 7 bases fit TRBD1. Germline CDR1 SGHAT, CDR2 FQNNGV. The CDR3 covers 15 residues. V lost 3 bases to trimming and J lost 3 bases; unmatched junction nucleotides: 8. In DNA form, the CDR3 reads TGTGCCAGCAGCTTTGCACAGGGGTATTACTACGAGCAGTACGTC. This gives the protein CASSFAQGYYYEQYV.

The chain couples TRBV4-1 to TRBJ2-4, with D unclear. V was trimmed by 0 bases and J by 0 bases, leaving 18 bases between them. The CDR3 length is 19 residues. Germline CDR1 reads MGHRA; CDR2 reads YSYEKL. Here the CDR3 DNA reads TGCGCCAGCAGCCAAGAATCCGAGTCGACATATTCAGCCAAAAACATTCAGTACTTC. Residues: CASSQESESTYSAKNIQYF.

By proportion, this clone is medium-sized. The chain is built from TRBV6-5 and TRBJ1-2; 7 bases map to TRBD1. The CDR3 has 15 residues. The germline CDR1 and CDR2 sequences are MNHEY and SVGAGI. With 6 bases clipped from V and 1 base from J, the junction kept 8 bases outside the gene matches. This chain's CDR3 is CASRLSGGYNYGYTF. CDR3 coding DNA: TGTGCCAGCAGATTATCAGGGGGGTATAACTATGGCTACACCTTC.

The rearrangement joins TRBV4-2 to TRBJ1-6; the D is unclear. This CDR3 region has 18 residues. Per the germline V gene, CDR1 is LGHNA and CDR2 is YNFKEQ. Trimming pared 3 bases from V and 0 bases from J, leaving 15 bases between. CDR3 loop: CASSQWVHGSSYNSPLHF. The CDR3 coding sequence is TGTGCCAGCAGCCAGTGGGTCCATGGGAGCTCCTATAATTCACCCCTCCACTTT.

The chain combines TRBV28 with TRBJ1-1; 7 bases fit TRBD1. The CDR3 is 13 residues long. Trimming removed 8 bases from V and 2 bases from J; junction bases left unmatched: 5. CDR1 and CDR2 from the germline V gene are MDHEN and SYDVKM. CDR3 nucleotide sequence: TGTGCCAGCCGGACAGGAGCAAACACTGAAGCTTTCTTT. This translates into CASRTGANTEAFF.

The chain has TRBV18 and TRBJ2-1; TRBD2 matches 7 bases. The germline CDR1 and CDR2 sequences are KGHSH and LQKENI. With V trimmed by 0 bases and J by 5 bases, 7 bases remained unmatched. The CDR3 runs to 16 residues. The CDR3 DNA follows: TGTGCCAGCTCACCACCGGGACTAAAGAACAACAATGAGCAGTTCTTC. It yields the protein CASSPPGLKNNNEQFF.

The chain couples TRBV4-2 to TRBJ1-3; D unclear. The CDR3 has 13 residues. Trimming left V 4 bases short and J 7 bases short, with 11 bases between. Germline values: CDR1 LGHNA, CDR2 YNFKEQ. The CDR3 DNA reads as TGTGCCAGCAGCCCTTGGACTGACAACACCATATATTTT. Translating gives CASSPWTDNTIYF.

The chain joins TRBV5-1 to TRBJ1-3; D is undetermined. Germline loops: CDR1 SGHRS, CDR2 YFSETQ. This CDR3 is built from 16 residues. The V end lost 0 bases, the J end lost 0 bases, and 10 bases lay between the germline ends. The CDR3 DNA sequence: TGCGCCAGCAGCTTGGCCGGGGTATACTCTGGAAACACCATATATTTT. It yields the protein CASSLAGVYSGNTIYF.

V and J are TRBV7-6 and TRBJ2-1, with no clear D. V dropped 1 base and J dropped 7 bases, with 8 bases sitting between them. The CDR3 is made up of 13 amino acids. Looked up from germline, CDR1 is SGHVS and CDR2 is FNYEAQ. Here the CDR3 DNA reads TGTGCCAGCAGCTTAGATCCAAGAAATGAGCAGTTCTTC. This codes for CASSLDPRNEQFF.

The V and J genes are TRBV18 and TRBJ1-1, with D perhaps TRBD1 (6 bases). Germline loops: CDR1 KGHSH, CDR2 LQKENI. V was trimmed by 2 bases and J by 4 bases, leaving 8 bases between them. The CDR3 has 13 residues. The CDR3 loop reads CASSPVGGTEAFF. The CDR3 region has the DNA TGTGCCAGCTCACCAGTAGGGGGCACTGAAGCTTTCTTT.

The genes are TRBV6-5 and TRBJ2-3; 10 bases fit TRBD2. CDR1 and CDR2 (germline): MNHEY, SVGAGI. V dropped 4 bases and J dropped 1; count of bases not matched to a gene: 5. The CDR3 covers 16 residues. In DNA, the CDR3 is TGTGCCAGCAGTTCTCTAGCGGGGGCCGGCACAGATACGCAGTATTTT. Translated, it gives CASSSLAGAGTDTQYF.

The chain carries TRBV29-1 and TRBJ1-2; the D is unclear. There are 14 residues in the CDR3. Germline values: CDR1 SQVTM, CDR2 ANQGSEA. Trimming stripped 4 bases from V and 4 bases from J, with 16 bases between. The CDR3 nucleotides are TGCAGCGTTGCCCCTACCCCAGGTGCCTATGGCTACACCTTC. This translates into CSVAPTPGAYGYTF. Full variable domain (missing parts from reference TRBV29-1 and TRBJ1-2): SAVISQKPSRDICQRGTSLTIQCQVDSQVTMMFWYRQQPGQSLTLIATANQGSEATYESGFVIDKFPISRPNLTFSTLTVSNMSPEDSSIYLCSVAPTPGAYGYTFGSGTRLTVV.

The chain employs TRBV9 and TRBJ1-1; 8 nucleotides line up with TRBD1. V dropped 4 bases and J dropped 4; count of bases not matched to a gene: 12. CDR1 and CDR2 from the germline V gene are SGDLS and YYNGEE. This CDR3 is built from 16 residues. CDR3 sequence (DNA): TGTGCCAGCAGCACCCAGGGGGCTGACGTCCCCACTGAAGCTTTCTTT. Residues: CASSTQGADVPTEAFF.

The chain recombines TRBV7-3 with TRBJ2-1; TRBD2 matches at 9 bases. After removal of 3 bases from V and 5 bases from J, the junction contained 5 bases not matched to a gene. Per germline, CDR1 SGHTA and CDR2 FQGTGA. The CDR3 is 15 amino acids. The DNA for the CDR3 is TGTGCCAGCAGCTTTAGCGGGGGATGGAACAATGAGCAGTTCTTC. Residues: CASSFSGGWNNEQFF. Together with reference TRBV7-3 and TRBJ2-1, the CDR3 gives the full variable domain: GAGVSQTPSNKVTEKGKYVELRCDPISGHTALYWYRQSLGQGPEFLIYFQGTGAADDSGLPNDRFFAVRPEGSVSTLKIQRTERGDSAVYLCASSFSGGWNNEQFFGPGTRLTVL.

The V and J genes are TRBV5-1 and TRBJ1-2, with a weak D call TRBD1 (5 bases). The length of the CDR3 is 13 residues. Germline values: CDR1 SGHRS, CDR2 YFSETQ. Trimming shortened V by 0 bases and J by 3 bases, and 6 bases separated the two germline ends. The CDR3 here is CASSLARDYGYTF. The DNA for the CDR3 is TGCGCCAGCAGCTTGGCCAGGGACTATGGCTACACCTTC.

This sequence joins TRBV5-6 and TRBJ2-7; D gene uncertain. Trimming removed 4 bases at V and 4 bases at J, with 6 bases between. Germline V gene data show CDR1 as SGHDT and CDR2 as YYEEEE. CDR3 length equals 11 residues. The CDR3 DNA follows: TGTGCCAGCAGCACCTTTTACGAGCAGTACTTC. Protein: CASSTFYEQYF.

The genes are TRBV6-1 and TRBJ2-5, with 7 bases aligning to TRBD1. Germline V gene data show CDR1 as MNHNS and CDR2 as SASEGT. V lost 0 bases, J lost 2 bases, and 3 bases stayed unmatched. The length of the CDR3 is 15 residues. Here the CDR3 DNA reads TGTGCCAGCAGTGAAGCCCAGGGGGTTCAAGAGACCCAGTACTTC. This translates into CASSEAQGVQETQYF.

The sample holds a few counts of this clone. This sequence joins TRBV28 and TRBJ1-2, with D perhaps matching TRBD1 (5 bases). Germline CDR1 is MDHEN and CDR2 is SYDVKM. The CDR3 has 12 residues. CDR3 nucleotides: TGTGCTGCAGGGTTTGGGGACTATGGCTACACCTTC. Its translation is CAAGFGDYGYTF.

This clone was detected once. The V gene is TRBV7-8, the J gene TRBJ2-7; 8 nucleotides align to TRBD2. The ends lost 3 bases at V and 11 bases at J; junction bases unmatched: 9. This CDR3 has 13 amino acids. Germline CDR1 and CDR2: SGHVS and FQNEAQ. The CDR3 spells CASSFIRGGEKYV. CDR3 DNA sequence: TGTGCCAGCAGCTTCATACGGGGGGGTGAGAAGTACGTC.

This clone occurred once. The chain carries TRBV15 and TRBJ2-6, with 9 bases lining up with TRBD1. The CDR3 loop spans 19 amino acids. Germline V gives CDR1 LNHNV, CDR2 YYDKDF (reference sequence). V gave up 4 bases and J gave up 1 base; unmatched junction bases: 11. CDR3: CATSNRGTGSLSGANVLTF. CDR3 DNA: TGTGCCACCAGCAACCGAGGGACAGGGTCCTTGTCTGGGGCCAACGTCCTGACTTTC.